This T cell receptor beta chain is from a study of PD-1 blockade in classical Hodgkin lymphoma. About the research overall: Nivolumab was administered to patients intravenously at 3 mg/kg every 2 weeks. Whole-study results and caveats: Reports indicated that newly diagnosed patients had lower baseline TCR diversity than healthy donors did. Lower baseline TCR diversity marked trial partial responders and progressors.

Details on this clone: Antigen: not known.

Relapses following autologous stem cell transplantation were seen in all patients, with brentuximab vedotin exposure varying. Patients had relapsed/refractory classical Hodgkin lymphoma with complete response, partial response or progressive disease as best response. Per the germline V gene, CDR1 is MNHNS and CDR2 is SASEGT. Trimming pared 2 bases from V and 0 bases from J, leaving 5 bases between. The CDR3 contains 14 residues. Repertoires were generated with immunoSEQ multiplex PCR, while TCRdb's copy carries only in-frame clones and drops some. The repertoire holds tens of thousands of clones, with around 90% as singletons.

The TCR sequence derives from a human donor with classical Hodgkin lymphoma. Here the sequenced sample was peripheral blood mononuclear cells (PBMCs), taken at baseline. V usage is TRBV6-1 and J usage is TRBJ2-4, with unresolved D. This CDR3 is CASSELLAKNIQYF. In nucleotides, the CDR3 is TGTGCCAGCAGTGAACTCCTAGCCAAAAACATTCAGTACTTC.